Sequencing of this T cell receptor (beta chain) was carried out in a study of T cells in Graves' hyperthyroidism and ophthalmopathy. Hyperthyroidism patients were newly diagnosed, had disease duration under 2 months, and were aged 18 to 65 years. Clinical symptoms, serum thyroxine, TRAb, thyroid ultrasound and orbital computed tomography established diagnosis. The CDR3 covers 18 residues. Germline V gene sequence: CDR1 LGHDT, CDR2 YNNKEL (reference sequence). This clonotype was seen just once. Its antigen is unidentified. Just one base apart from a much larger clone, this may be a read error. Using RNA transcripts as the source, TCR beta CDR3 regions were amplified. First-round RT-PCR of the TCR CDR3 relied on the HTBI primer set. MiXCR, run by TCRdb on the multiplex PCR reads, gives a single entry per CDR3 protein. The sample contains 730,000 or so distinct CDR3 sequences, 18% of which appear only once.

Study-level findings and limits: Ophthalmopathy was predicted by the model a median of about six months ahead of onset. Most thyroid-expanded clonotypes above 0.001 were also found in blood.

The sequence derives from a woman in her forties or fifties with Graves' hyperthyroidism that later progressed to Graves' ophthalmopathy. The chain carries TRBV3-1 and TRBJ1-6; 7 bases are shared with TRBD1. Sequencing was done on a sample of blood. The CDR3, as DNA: TGTGCCAGCAGCCAAGCGTTACAGGGGTTAACGGATAATTCACCCCCCCACTTT. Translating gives CASSQALQGLTDNSPPHF.